The next 9 T cell receptor beta chains were all read from a single sample in a study of technical replicates of blood from a handful of donors. Clones were sequenced by immunoSEQ multiplex PCR, and TCRdb holds only the in-frame ones, with some missing. The sample records some 70,000 clones, roughly 92% being singletons. Material: T cells isolated from PBMCs. The receptors were sampled from a human donor in good health.

This clone was counted only a few times. The gene calls are TRBV6-5 and TRBJ1-1; perhaps TRBD1 as D (6 bases). The V and J ends lost 6 bases and 10 bases respectively, with 12 bases between them. The CDR3 spans 11 residues. Germline V gene lookup returns CDR1 MNHEY and CDR2 SVGAGI. Here the CDR3 reads CASSQGLGAFF. CDR3 sequence (DNA): TGTGCCAGCAGCCAGGGGCTTGGAGCTTTCTTT.

This chain joins TRBV27 and TRBJ1-4, with 8 bases aligning to TRBD1. Losses at the gene ends were 5 bases for V and 8 bases for J; bases not matched to a gene: 10. This CDR3 has 15 amino acids. Germline assignment: CDR1 MNHEY and CDR2 SMNVEV (reference sequence). The CDR3 DNA reads TGTGCCAGCAGTCCGTCGCATACAGGGGGAGAAAAACTGTTTTTT. Translated, it gives CASSPSHTGGEKLFF.

The chain employs TRBV27 and TRBJ2-7, with a possible D match to TRBD1 (6 bases). The V and J ends lost 5 bases and 4 bases respectively, with 30 bases between them. The germline V gene has CDR1 MNHEY and CDR2 SMNVEV (reference sequence). This CDR3 has 19 amino acids. CDR3 in amino acids: CASSGSGTSRSDGIYEQYF. Written as DNA, the CDR3 is TGTGCCAGCAGTGGCTCCGGGACATCCCGGTCAGATGGGATATACGAGCAGTACTTC.

The chain recombines TRBV28 with TRBJ2-3; the match to TRBD2 covers 8 bases. CDR1 MDHEN and CDR2 SYDVKM come from the germline V gene. Germline trimming cut 6 bases from V and 0 bases from J; bases unmatched to any gene: 5. CDR3 length: 15 amino acids. In DNA form, the CDR3 reads TGTGCCAGCAGGAACCTAGCGGGTAGCACAGATACGCAGTATTTT. Translated, it gives CASRNLAGSTDTQYF.

The genes are TRBV7-2 and TRBJ2-2; no reliable D call. The CDR3 consists of 11 residues. V gave up 6 bases and J gave up 6 bases, with 5 bases separating them. CDR1 is SGHTA, CDR2 FQGNSA, per germline. CDR3 bases: TGTGCCAGCAGATTCGCCGGGGAGCTGTTTTTT. It encodes CASRFAGELFF.

The V call is TRBV7-9, the J call TRBJ2-1; D call uncertain. The CDR3 spans 12 residues. CDR1 and CDR2 (germline): SEHNR, FQNEAQ (reference sequence). V lost 1 base and J 7 bases, leaving 5 bases between the germline ends. Here the CDR3 DNA reads TGTGCCAGCAGCTTAGGACATAATGAGCAGTTCTTC. Its protein is CASSLGHNEQFF. The variable domain in full, completed from reference TRBV7-9 and TRBJ2-1, reads DTGVSQNPRHKITKRGQNVTFRCDPISEHNRLYWYRQTLGQGPEFLTYFQNEAQLEKSRLLSDRFSAERPKGSFSTLEIQRTEQGDSAMYLCASSLGHNEQFFGPGTRLTVL.

The chain combines TRBV5-4 with TRBJ2-7; tentatively, D is TRBD2 (6 bases). This CDR3 comprises 14 residues. CDR1 is SGHNT, CDR2 YYREEE, per germline (reference sequence). The V gene lost 4 bases and the J gene lost 7 bases, with 18 bases spanning the gap. CDR3 loop: CASSNRSTGGEQYF. The DNA for the CDR3 is TGTGCCAGCAGCAACCGCTCTACTGGGGGGGAGCAGTACTTC.

The chain uses TRBV27 and TRBJ1-5, with 7 bases identical to TRBD1. With 1 base clipped from V and 3 bases from J, the junction kept 3 bases outside the gene matches. Germline CDR1 is MNHEY and CDR2 is SMNVEV (reference sequence). The CDR3 consists of 15 residues. CDR3 region: CASSLYGTANQPQHF. CDR3 DNA: TGTGCCAGCAGTTTATACGGGACAGCCAATCAGCCCCAGCATTTT.

This clone was found a few times. The chain employs TRBV19 and TRBJ1-1; 8 nucleotides align to TRBD1. V lost 5 bases to trimming and J lost 3 bases; unmatched junction nucleotides: 2. This CDR3 contains 13 residues. Germline-derived CDR1 and CDR2 are LNHDA and SQIVND (reference sequence). The CDR3: CASSGRGHTEAFF. DNA for the CDR3: TGTGCCAGTAGTGGCAGGGGGCACACTGAAGCTTTCTTT.